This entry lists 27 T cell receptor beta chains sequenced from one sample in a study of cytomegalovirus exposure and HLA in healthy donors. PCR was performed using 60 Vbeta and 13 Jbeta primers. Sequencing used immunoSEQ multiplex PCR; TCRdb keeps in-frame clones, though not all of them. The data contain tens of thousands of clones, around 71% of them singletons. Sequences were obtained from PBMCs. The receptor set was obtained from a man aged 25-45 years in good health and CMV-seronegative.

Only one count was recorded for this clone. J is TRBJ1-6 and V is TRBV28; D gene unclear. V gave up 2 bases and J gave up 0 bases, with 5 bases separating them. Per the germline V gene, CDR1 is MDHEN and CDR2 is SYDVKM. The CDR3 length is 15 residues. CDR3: CASSLPSSYNSPLHF. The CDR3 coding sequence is TGTGCCAGCAGTTTACCTAGCTCCTATAATTCACCCCTCCACTTT.

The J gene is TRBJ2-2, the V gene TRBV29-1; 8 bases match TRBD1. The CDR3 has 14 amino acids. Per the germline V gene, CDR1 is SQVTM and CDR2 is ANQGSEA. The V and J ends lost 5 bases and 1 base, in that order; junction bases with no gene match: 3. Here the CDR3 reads CSVTGTGNTGELFF. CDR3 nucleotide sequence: TGCAGCGTTACCGGGACAGGGAACACCGGGGAGCTGTTTTTT.

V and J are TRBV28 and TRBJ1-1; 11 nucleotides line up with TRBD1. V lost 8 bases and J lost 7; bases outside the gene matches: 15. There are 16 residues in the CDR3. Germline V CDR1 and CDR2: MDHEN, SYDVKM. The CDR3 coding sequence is TGTGCCAGCCCCCGAGGGACAGGGGGAGAGGCGAATGAAGCTTTCTTT. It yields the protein CASPRGTGGEANEAFF.

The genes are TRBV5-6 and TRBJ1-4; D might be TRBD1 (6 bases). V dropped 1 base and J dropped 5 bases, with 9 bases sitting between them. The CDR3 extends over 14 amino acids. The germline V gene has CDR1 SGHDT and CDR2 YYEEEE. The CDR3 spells CASSLTGKNEKLFF. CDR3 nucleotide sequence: TGTGCCAGCAGCTTGACAGGGAAAAATGAAAAACTGTTTTTT.

CDR3 in amino acids: CAISETAGNEQYF. The CDR3 DNA is TGTGCCATCAGTGAGACGGCGGGCAACGAGCAGTACTTC. The chain joins TRBV10-3 to TRBJ2-7; TRBD2 might be the D (5 bases). Trimming shortened V by 2 bases and J by 5 bases, and 10 bases separated the two germline ends. Germline V gene data show CDR1 as ENHRY and CDR2 as SYGVKD. There are 13 residues in the CDR3.

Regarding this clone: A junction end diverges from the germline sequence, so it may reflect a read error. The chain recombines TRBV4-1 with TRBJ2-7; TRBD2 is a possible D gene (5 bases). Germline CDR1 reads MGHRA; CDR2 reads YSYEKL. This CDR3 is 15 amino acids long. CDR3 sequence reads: CASSQGPSGSYEQYF. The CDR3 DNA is TGCGCCAGCAGTCAAGGACCCTCGGGATCTTACGAGCAGTACTTC.

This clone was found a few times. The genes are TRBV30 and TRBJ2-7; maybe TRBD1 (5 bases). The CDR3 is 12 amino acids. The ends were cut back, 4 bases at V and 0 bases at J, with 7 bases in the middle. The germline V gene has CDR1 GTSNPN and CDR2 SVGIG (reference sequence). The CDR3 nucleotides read TGTGCCTGGAAGGACACCTCCTACGAGCAGTACTTC. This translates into CAWKDTSYEQYF.

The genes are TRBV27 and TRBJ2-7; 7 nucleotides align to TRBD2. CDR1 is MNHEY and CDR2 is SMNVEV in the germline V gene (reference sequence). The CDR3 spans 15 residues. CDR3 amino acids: CANGIREGSSYEQYF. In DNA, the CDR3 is TGTGCGAATGGGATCAGGGAGGGCAGCTCCTACGAGCAGTACTTC.

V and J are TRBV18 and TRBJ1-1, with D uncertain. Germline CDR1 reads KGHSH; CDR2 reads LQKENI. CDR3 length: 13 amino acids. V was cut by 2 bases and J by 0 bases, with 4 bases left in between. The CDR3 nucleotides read TGTGCCAGCTCACCAGCTATGAACACTGAAGCTTTCTTT. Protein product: CASSPAMNTEAFF.

The CDR3 DNA reads TGTGCCAGCAGCTTGGCTCAGGACAGTAACTATGGCTACACCTTC. Translating gives CASSLAQDSNYGYTF. V gene TRBV5-6 combines with J gene TRBJ1-2; D may be TRBD1 (6 bases). The CDR3 runs 15 residues. CDR1 and CDR2 (germline): SGHDT, YYEEEE. Trimming stripped 0 bases from V and 1 base from J, with 10 bases between.

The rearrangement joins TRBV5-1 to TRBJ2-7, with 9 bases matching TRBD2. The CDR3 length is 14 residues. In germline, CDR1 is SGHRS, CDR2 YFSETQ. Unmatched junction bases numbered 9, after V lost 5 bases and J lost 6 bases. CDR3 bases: TGCGCCAGCAGTCTTGGCGGGGGGGCCGCCGAGCAGTACTTC. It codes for CASSLGGGAAEQYF.

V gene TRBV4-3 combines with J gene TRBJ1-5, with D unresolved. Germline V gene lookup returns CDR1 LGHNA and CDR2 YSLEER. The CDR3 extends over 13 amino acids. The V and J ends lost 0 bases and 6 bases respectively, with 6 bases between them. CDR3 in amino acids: CASSQETGQPQHF. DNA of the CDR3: TGCGCCAGCAGCCAAGAGACGGGTCAGCCCCAGCATTTT.

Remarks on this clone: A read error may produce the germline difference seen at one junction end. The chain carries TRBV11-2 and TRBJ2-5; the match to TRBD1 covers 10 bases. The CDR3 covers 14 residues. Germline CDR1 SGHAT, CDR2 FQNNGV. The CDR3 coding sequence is TGTGCCAGCAGCCGGCTTCCCGGGACAGGGGAAAGCAACTTC. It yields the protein CASSRLPGTGESNF.

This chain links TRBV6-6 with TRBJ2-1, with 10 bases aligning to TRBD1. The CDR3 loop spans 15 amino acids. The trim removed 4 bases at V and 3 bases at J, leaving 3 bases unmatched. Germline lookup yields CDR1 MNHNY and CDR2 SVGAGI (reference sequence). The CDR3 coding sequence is TGTGCCAGCAGTTCAGGGGACAGGGGCTACAATGAGCAGTTCTTC. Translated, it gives CASSSGDRGYNEQFF.

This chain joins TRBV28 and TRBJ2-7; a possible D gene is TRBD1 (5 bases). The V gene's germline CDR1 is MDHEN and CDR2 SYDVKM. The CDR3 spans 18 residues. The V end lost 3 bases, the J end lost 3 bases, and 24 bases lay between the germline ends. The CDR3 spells CASSLRDFLGLQNYEQYF. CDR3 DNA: TGTGCCAGCAGTTTGCGAGATTTCCTGGGGCTACAAAACTACGAGCAGTACTTC.

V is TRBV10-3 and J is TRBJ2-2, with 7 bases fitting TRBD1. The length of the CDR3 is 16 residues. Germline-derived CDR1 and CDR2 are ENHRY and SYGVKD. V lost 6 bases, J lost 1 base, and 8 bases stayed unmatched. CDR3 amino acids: CAISDLGTENTGELFF. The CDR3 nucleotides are TGTGCCATCAGCGACCTAGGGACAGAGAACACCGGGGAGCTGTTTTTT.

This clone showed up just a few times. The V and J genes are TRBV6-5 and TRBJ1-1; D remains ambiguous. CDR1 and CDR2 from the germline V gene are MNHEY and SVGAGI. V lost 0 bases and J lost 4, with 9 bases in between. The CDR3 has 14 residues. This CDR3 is CASSYSLPGTEAFF. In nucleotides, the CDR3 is TGTGCCAGCAGTTACTCGTTACCGGGCACTGAAGCTTTCTTT.

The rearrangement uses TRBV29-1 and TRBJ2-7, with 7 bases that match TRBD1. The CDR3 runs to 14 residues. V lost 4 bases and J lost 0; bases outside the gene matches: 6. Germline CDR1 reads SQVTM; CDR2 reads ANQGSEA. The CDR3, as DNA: TGCAGCGTTGTAGCCCGGACAGGCTCCTACGAGCAGTACTTC. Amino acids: CSVVARTGSYEQYF.

In nucleotides, the CDR3 is TGTGCCAGCAGCCAAGAAAGACAGGATTTGGGGACCCAGTACTTC. Residues: CASSQERQDLGTQYF. The chain links TRBV14 to TRBJ2-5; possible D gene TRBD1, 6 bases. There are 15 residues in the CDR3. With 0 bases removed from V and 7 bases from J, the gap between germline ends came to 15 bases. Germline V gives CDR1 SGHDN, CDR2 FVKESK.

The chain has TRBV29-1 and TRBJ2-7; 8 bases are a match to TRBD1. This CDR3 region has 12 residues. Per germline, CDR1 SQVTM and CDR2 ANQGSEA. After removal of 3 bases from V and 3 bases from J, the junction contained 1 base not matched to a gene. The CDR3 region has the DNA TGCAGCGTTGACGGACAGGGCTACGAGCAGTACTTC. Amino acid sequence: CSVDGQGYEQYF.

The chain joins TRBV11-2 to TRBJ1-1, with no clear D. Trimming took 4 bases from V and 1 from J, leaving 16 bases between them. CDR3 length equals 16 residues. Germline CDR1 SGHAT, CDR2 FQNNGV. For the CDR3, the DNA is TGTGCCAGCAGCTCCCCCCCTGGGCAGAAGAACACTGAAGCTTTCTTT. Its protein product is CASSSPPGQKNTEAFF.

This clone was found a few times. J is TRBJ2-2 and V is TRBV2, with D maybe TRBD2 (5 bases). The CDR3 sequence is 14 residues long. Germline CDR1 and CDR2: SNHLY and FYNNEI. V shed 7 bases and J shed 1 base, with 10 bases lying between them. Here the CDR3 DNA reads TGTGCCAGCAAGTCCGGGGAGAACACCGGGGAGCTGTTTTTT. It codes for CASKSGENTGELFF.

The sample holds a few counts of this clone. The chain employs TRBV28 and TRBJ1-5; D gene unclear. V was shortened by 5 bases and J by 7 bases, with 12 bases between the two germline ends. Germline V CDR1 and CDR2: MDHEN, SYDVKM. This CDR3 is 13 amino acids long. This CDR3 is CASSNPLRQPQHF. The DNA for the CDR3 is TGTGCCAGCAGTAACCCGCTGAGACAGCCCCAGCATTTT.

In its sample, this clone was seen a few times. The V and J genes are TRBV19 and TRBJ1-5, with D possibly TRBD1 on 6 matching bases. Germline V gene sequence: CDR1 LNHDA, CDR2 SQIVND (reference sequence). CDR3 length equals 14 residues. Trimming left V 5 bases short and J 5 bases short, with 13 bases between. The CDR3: CASSATGWYQPQHF. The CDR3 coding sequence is TGTGCCAGTAGTGCAACAGGGTGGTATCAGCCCCAGCATTTT.

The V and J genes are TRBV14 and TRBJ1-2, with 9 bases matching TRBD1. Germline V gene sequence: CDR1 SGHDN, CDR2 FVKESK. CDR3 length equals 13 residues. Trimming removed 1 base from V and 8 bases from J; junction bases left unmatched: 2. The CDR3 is CASSQVTGGGYTF. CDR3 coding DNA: TGTGCCAGCAGCCAAGTGACAGGGGGAGGCTACACCTTC.

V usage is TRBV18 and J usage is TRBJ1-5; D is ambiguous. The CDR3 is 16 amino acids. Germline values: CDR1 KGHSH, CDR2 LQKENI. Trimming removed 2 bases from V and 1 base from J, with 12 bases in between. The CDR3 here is CASSPEGPRSNQPQHF. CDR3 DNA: TGTGCCAGCTCACCAGAAGGCCCTAGGAGCAATCAGCCCCAGCATTTT.

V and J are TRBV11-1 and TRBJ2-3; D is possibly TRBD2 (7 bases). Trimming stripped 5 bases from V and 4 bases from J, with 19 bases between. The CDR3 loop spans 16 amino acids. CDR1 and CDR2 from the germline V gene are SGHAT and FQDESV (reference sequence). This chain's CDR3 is CASSPHRGGVSDTQYF. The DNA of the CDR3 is TGTGCCAGCAGCCCCCATAGGGGGGGGGTGTCAGATACGCAGTATTTT.